This T cell receptor beta chain comes out of a study of shared clonotypes between healthy human individuals. Broader study findings: Compared with memory subsets, naive subsets generally had larger estimated richness. Several donors showed sharing of around 5.3% of naive CD4 clonotypes.

The V and J ends lost 6 bases and 0 bases respectively, with 12 bases between them. Germline V gene lookup returns CDR1 MNHEY and CDR2 SVGAGI. The length of the CDR3 is 15 residues. Concerning this clone itself: Its antigen is not known.

The study drew all its donors from Caucasian adults living in Nashville, Tennessee. Researchers ran the assay at a deep level. Repertoires were generated with immunoSEQ multiplex PCR, while TCRdb's copy carries only in-frame clones and drops some. Counted here are about 980,000 clones, approximately 80% occurring once; the ten biggest clones make up about 1.5%. The clonotype comes from a man younger than 30 in good health. Material: memory CD4+ T cells sorted from blood. Subset described: CD45RA-negative fraction. This rearrangement joins TRBV6-5 to TRBJ1-3, with a tentative D call TRBD1 (5 bases). The CDR3 here is CASRTDTRSGNTIYF. In DNA form, the CDR3 reads TGTGCCAGCAGGACGGACACACGCTCTGGAAACACCATATATTTT.